The T cell receptor beta chain described here comes from a study of molecular identifiers for immune sequencing clone quantification. V was clipped by 4 bases and J by 4 bases, with 12 bases between them. This CDR3 comprises 14 residues. Germline CDR1 and CDR2: LNHDA and SQIVND (reference sequence). TCRdb reprocessed the PCR reads via MiXCR and lists one record per CDR3 protein. The table has about 320,000 distinct CDR3 sequences, roughly 24% seen once. Concerning this clonotype itself: This may stem from a read error, because a much larger clone lies one nucleotide away. This CDR3 fails to terminate in the conserved phenylalanine or tryptophan, so it likely reflects a read error.

Sequences were obtained from naive CD8+ T cells from blood, with Jurkat cell RNA spiked in. Subset indicated: FACS-sorted CD8+CD4-CCR7+CD45RA+ naive T cells. This clonotype was obtained from a human donor in good health. Some libraries in this study had Jurkat cell RNA spiked in. The chain joins TRBV19 to TRBJ2-3; tentatively, D is TRBD2 (6 bases). In DNA form, the CDR3 reads TGTGCCAGTAGTAACGGAGGGAGGCCAGATACGCAGTATTCT. Its translation: CASSNGGRPDTQYS.